Given below is one T cell receptor beta chain in context. The sample belongs to a study of shared clonotypes between healthy human individuals. With 7 bases removed from V and 0 bases from J, the gap between germline ends came to 13 bases. CDR1 and CDR2 (germline): MDHEN, SYDVKM. There are 14 residues in the CDR3. Sequencing used immunoSEQ multiplex PCR; TCRdb keeps in-frame clones, though not all of them. This repertoire shows more than 500,000 clones, around 95% found once; its top ten account for around 0.12%. CD45RO-negative CD8 cells positively selected for CCR7 made up the naive population, which excluded terminally differentiated effector memory CD45RA+ cells.

The J gene is TRBJ2-7, the V gene TRBV28; D not certain. This receptor was identified in a woman aged 25-40 years in good health. Material: naive CD8+ T cells sorted from blood. The CDR3 DNA reads as TGTGCCAGCACCCCCTCCTCCTTCTCCTACGAGCAGTACTTC. It yields the protein CASTPSSFSYEQYF. Supplemented by reference TRBV28 and TRBJ2-7, the full variable domain reads DVKVTQSSRYLVKRTGEKVFLECVQDMDHENMFWYRQDPGLGLRLIYFSYDVKMKEKGDIPEGYSVSREKKERFSLILESASTNQTSMYLCASTPSSFSYEQYFGPGTRLTVT.